This T cell receptor (beta chain) was sequenced during a study of blood T cell repertoires in COVID-19. Turning to the study itself: Researchers got acute and convalescent COVID-19 samples from the United States, Italy and Spain. From T cells, B-cell-depleted T cells, or PBMCs came the material, which was cDNA or gDNA.

This CDR3 has 12 amino acids. The germline V and J ends were trimmed by 0 bases and 9 bases, with 9 bases remaining between them. In germline, CDR1 is GTSNPN, CDR2 SVGIG (reference sequence). Methods used by the authors: Amplification from reference gene primers served as the basis for estimated nucleated cell counts. Produced via immunoSEQ multiplex PCR; TCRdb's table is partial and in-frame only. The V and J calls and clone size come from that table; D and trimming were worked out from the DNA. Here the sample spans more than 150,000 clones, more than 75% being singletons. What was sequenced was peripheral blood. J is TRBJ2-1 and V is TRBV30; D gene uncertain. This TCR derives from a man aged 40-49 years with active or convalescent COVID-19. For the CDR3, the DNA is TGTGCCTGGAGTGTACCGGTCGGTGAGCAGTTCTTC. Its translation: CAWSVPVGEQFF.